This TCR beta chain came from a study of CD8+CD57+ T cells in acquired aplastic anemia. Template material for TCR beta VDJ and CDR3 profiling consisted of genomic DNA. TCRdb used MiXCR to reprocess the reads, holding one entry per CDR3 protein. Of a few hundred thousand distinct CDR3 sequences in the sample, around three fifths were seen once. There are many counts of this clonotype. The V end lost 3 bases, the J end lost 7 bases, and 19 bases lay between the germline ends. The CDR3 is made up of 17 amino acids. In germline, CDR1 is LGHNT, CDR2 FRNRAP. This TCR was sampled from a human donor with severe aplastic anemia or a healthy control (not recorded which). V gene TRBV12-5 combines with J gene TRBJ1-6; D unclear. The specimen was sorted CD4+, CD8+, or CD8+CD57+ T cells (not recorded which) from PBMCs. The chain's CDR3 is CASGLTGPQRPNSPLHF. In DNA, the CDR3 is TGTGCTAGTGGTTTAACCGGGCCGCAAAGGCCCAATTCACCCCTCCACTTT.